The next 3 T cell receptor beta chains were all read from a single sample in a study of OX40 agonist ivuxolimab in advanced cancers. The table came from immunoSEQ multiplex PCR; TCRdb's copy has only in-frame clones and leaves some out. The sample has more than 55,000 clones; more than 75% are singletons. The specimen was CD4+ or CD8+ T cells sorted from blood, collected in a trial of the OX40 agonist ivuxolimab. These receptors came from an adult with an advanced solid tumor such as melanoma, head and neck, liver or kidney cancer.

V is TRBV28 and J is TRBJ1-1; unclear D gene. The V end was cut by 6 bases, the J end by 1 base, with 12 bases between. The CDR3 loop spans 14 amino acids. Germline CDR1 is MDHEN and CDR2 is SYDVKM. This CDR3 is CASSQEMRNTEAFF. CDR3 nucleotide sequence: TGTGCCAGCAGCCAAGAGATGAGGAACACTGAAGCTTTCTTT.

A remark on this clone: Other DNA sequences in this sample translate to the same CDR3. This chain links TRBV15 with TRBJ2-6; D unclear. Germline assignment: CDR1 LNHNV and CDR2 YYDKDF (reference sequence). CDR3 size: 16 residues. Trimming took 1 base from V and 3 from J, leaving 10 bases between them. CDR3 residues: CATSRGSGDGANVLTF. The CDR3 nucleotides read TGTGCCACCAGCAGAGGATCTGGGGATGGGGCCAACGTCCTGACTTTC.

The gene calls are TRBV28 and TRBJ1-5, with D unclear. Germline V lookup: CDR1 MDHEN, CDR2 SYDVKM. The CDR3 is 15 amino acids. Trimming stripped 8 bases from V and 2 bases from J, with 16 bases between. The CDR3 DNA is TGTGCCAGCTCTCCCATGGGGAGCGGCAATCAGCCCCAGCATTTT. Residues: CASSPMGSGNQPQHF.